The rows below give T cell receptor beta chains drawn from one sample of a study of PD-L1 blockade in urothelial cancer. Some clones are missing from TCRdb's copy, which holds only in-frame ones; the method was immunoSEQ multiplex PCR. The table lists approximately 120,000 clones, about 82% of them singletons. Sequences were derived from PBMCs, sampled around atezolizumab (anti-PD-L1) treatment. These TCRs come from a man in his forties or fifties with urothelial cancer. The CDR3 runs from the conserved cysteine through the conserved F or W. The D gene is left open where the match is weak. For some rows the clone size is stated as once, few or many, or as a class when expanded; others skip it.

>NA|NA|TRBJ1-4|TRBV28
TGTGCCAGCAGTTTAAAACAGATAAATGAAAAACTGTTTTTT
CASSLKQINEKLFF
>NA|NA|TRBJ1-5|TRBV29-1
TGCAGCGTTGCGGCGGAAATGGGTCAGCCCCAGCATTTT
CSVAAEMGQPQHF
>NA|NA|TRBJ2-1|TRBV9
TGTGCCAGCAGCCATAATAGCCTATCCTACAATGAGCAGTTCTTC
CASSHNSLSYNEQFF
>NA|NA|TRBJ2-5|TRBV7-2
TGTGCCAGCAGCTTAGCTACACAAGAGACCCAGTACTTC
CASSLATQETQYF
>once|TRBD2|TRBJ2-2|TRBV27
TGTGCCAGCAGTTTTGGGACTAGCGGGAGAGGTAGCGGGGAGCTGTTTTTT
CASSFGTSGRGSGELFF
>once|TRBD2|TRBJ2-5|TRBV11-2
TGTGCCAGCAGCTCTGATGGGCTAGCGGTTACCGCCCAGTACTTC
CASSSDGLAVTAQYF
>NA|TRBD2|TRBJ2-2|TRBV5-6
TGTGCCAGCAGCTGGGGGGGCACCGGGGAGCTGTTTTTT
CASSWGGTGELFF
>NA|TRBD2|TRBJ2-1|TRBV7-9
TGTGCCAGCAGCCCCTCGGGGGGAGGACTCAATGAGCAGTTCTTC
CASSPSGGGLNEQFF
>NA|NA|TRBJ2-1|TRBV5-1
TGCGCCAGCAGCTTGGCCTCTGGGCCTACAGATGAGCAGTTCTTC
CASSLASGPTDEQFF
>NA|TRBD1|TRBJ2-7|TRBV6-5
TGTGCCAGCAGTTACTTATCGGGACAGGGCACCTACGAGCAGTACTTC
CASSYLSGQGTYEQYF
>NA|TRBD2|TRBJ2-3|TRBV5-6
TGTGCCAGCAGCTTGGGCGGGAGGGCCTATGGAGATACGCAGTATTTT
CASSLGGRAYGDTQYF
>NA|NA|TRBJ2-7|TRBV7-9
TGTGCCAGCAGCGAGGCAGGGCAAGGGACCTACGAGCAGTACTTC
CASSEAGQGTYEQYF
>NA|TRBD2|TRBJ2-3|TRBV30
TGTGCCTGGACCCCTAGCGGGAGATTGGATACGCAGTATTTT
CAWTPSGRLDTQYF
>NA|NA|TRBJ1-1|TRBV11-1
TGTGCCAGCAGCCATGCCAGACAGAGGCCAGAAGCTTTCTTT
CASSHARQRPEAFF
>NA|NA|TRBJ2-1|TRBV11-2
TGTGCCAGCAGCCTTGGAGGGGGGAGGGGACACGCTAGTGAGCAGTTCTTC
CASSLGGGRGHASEQFF
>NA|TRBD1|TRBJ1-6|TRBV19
TGTGCCAGTAGTACGGGACAGGGGAATTCACCCCTCCACTTT
CASSTGQGNSPLHF
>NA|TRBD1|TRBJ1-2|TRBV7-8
TGTGCCAGCAGCTTAGATAGGACAGGGGTGGATTACACCTTC
CASSLDRTGVDYTF
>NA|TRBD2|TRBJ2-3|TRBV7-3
TGTGCCAGCAGCTTACTCAGCGGGAGGTCAACAGATACGCAGTATTTT
CASSLLSGRSTDTQYF
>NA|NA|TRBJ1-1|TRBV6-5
TGTGCCAGCACAGGGAACACTGAAGCTTTCTTT
CASTGNTEAFF
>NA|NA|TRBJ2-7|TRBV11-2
TGTGCCAGCACCTGGACAGACCACTCCTACGAGCAGTACTTC
CASTWTDHSYEQYF
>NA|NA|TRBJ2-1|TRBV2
TGTGCCAGCGGCGCGGCCGGTGAGCAGTTCTTC
CASGAAGEQFF
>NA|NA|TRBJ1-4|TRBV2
TGTGCCAGCAGTAGGTTCAGGACAGCGGCAACTAATGAAAAACTGTTTTTT
CASSRFRTAATNEKLFF
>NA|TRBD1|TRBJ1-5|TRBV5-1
TGCGCCAGCAGCCCAGGGGGCGCCAATAGCAATCAGCCCCAGCATTTT
CASSPGGANSNQPQHF
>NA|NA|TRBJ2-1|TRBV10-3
TGTGCCATCAGTGAGTTCAGGGAAGATGAGCAGTTCTTC
CAISEFREDEQFF
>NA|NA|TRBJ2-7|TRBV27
TGTGCCAGCAGACGGGACTTCCACTACGAGCAGTACTTC
CASRRDFHYEQYF
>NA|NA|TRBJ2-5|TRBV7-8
TGTGCCAGCAGCTTAGTTGGCGGGGCGGTCGGGGAGACCCAGTACTTC
CASSLVGGAVGETQYF
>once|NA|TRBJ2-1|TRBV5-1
TGCGCCAGCAGCTTGGATACTAACCCGACTCGCAATGAGCAGTTCTTC
CASSLDTNPTRNEQFF
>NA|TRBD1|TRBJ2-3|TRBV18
TGTGCCAGCTCGATAGCAGGGGGCGAGACAGATACGCAGTATTTT
CASSIAGGETDTQYF
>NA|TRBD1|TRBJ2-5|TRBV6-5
TGTGCCAGCAGTTTACAGGGGGCGCAAGAGACCCAGTACTTC
CASSLQGAQETQYF
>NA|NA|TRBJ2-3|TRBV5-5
TGTGCCAGCAGCTTGGGTCTCCGGAGGCAGTATTTT
CASSLGLRRQYF
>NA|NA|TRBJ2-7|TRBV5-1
TGCGCCAGCAGCTATGCCAGGGGGGACTACGAGCAGTACTTC
CASSYARGDYEQYF
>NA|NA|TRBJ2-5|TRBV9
TGTGCCAGCAGCGTACATGCCTCCTCGGTAGAGACCCAGTACTTC
CASSVHASSVETQYF
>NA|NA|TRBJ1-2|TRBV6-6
TGTGCCAGCAGTTACTTGGCAGTTGGCTATGGCTACACCTTC
CASSYLAVGYGYTF
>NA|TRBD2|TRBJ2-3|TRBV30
TGTGCCTGGAGTCGTAGCGGGATCACAGATACGCAGTATTTT
CAWSRSGITDTQYF
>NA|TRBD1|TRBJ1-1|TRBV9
TGTGCCAGCAGCGTAGGGGACAGTCGACCGAACACTGAAGCTTTCTTT
CASSVGDSRPNTEAFF
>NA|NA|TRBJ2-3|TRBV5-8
TGTGCCAGCAGCCGGCGGGGTACAGATACGCAGTATTTT
CASSRRGTDTQYF
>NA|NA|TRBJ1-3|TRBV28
TGTGCCAGCGGCCAGGGCGTATACTCTGGAAACACCATATATTTT
CASGQGVYSGNTIYF
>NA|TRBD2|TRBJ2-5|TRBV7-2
TGTGCCAGCAGCTTAGGGCTAGCGGGAGGTGGGTCCCAAGAGACCCAGTACTTC
CASSLGLAGGGSQETQYF
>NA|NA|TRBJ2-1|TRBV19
TGTGCCAGTAGAGGGACGGGAGAGCGGAATGAGCAGTTCTTC
CASRGTGERNEQFF
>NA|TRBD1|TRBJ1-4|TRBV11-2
TGTGCCAGCAGCTTCAGGGGGCGTTGGGAAAAACTGTTTTTT
CASSFRGRWEKLFF
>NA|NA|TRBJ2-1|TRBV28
TGTGCCAGCAGTTTGGGACTGAAGATAGAGCAGTTCTTC
CASSLGLKIEQFF
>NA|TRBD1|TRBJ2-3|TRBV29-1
TGCAGCGTTATGGGGACAGGGAGTGTCCCAGATACGCAGTATTTT
CSVMGTGSVPDTQYF